These T cell receptor beta chains were read from a single sample in a study of cytomegalovirus exposure and HLA in healthy donors. Clones were sequenced by immunoSEQ multiplex PCR, and TCRdb holds only the in-frame ones, with some missing. The repertoire includes fewer than 250,000 clones, almost 80% of them detected once, and about 1.5% sits in the top ten. The source material was PBMCs. All receptors derive from a woman younger than 35 in good health and CMV-seronegative. Both conserved end residues are part of each CDR3. The D gene is left open where the match is weak. Some rows mark clone size as missing; the rest say once, few, many or name a class of expanded clone.

j_gene | d_gene | v_gene | abundance | CDR3nt | CDR3aa
TRBJ2-7 | TRBD2 | TRBV2 | . | TGTGCCAGCAGTGCGGGGACTAGCGGGAGCCACGAGCAGTACTTC | CASSAGTSGSHEQYF
TRBJ2-2 | . | TRBV28 | . | TGTGCCAGCACCCAGACAGGGAACACCGGGGAGCTGTTTTTT | CASTQTGNTGELFF
TRBJ1-5 | TRBD1 | TRBV6-1 | . | TGTGCCAGCACGGGACAGTGGGGCAATCAGCCCCAGCATTTT | CASTGQWGNQPQHF
TRBJ1-6 | TRBD1 | TRBV27 | few | TGTGCCAGCAGTTATGGGACAGGGGGATTCTCCTATAATTCACCCCTCCACTTT | CASSYGTGGFSYNSPLHF
TRBJ2-7 | . | TRBV11-2 | . | TGTGCCAGCAGCTTAGGTCGCGCGTCCTACGAGCAGTACTTC | CASSLGRASYEQYF
TRBJ1-4 | TRBD1 | TRBV5-1 | . | TGCGCCAGCAGCCAAGACAGGGTGGACGAAAAACTGTTTTTT | CASSQDRVDEKLFF
TRBJ1-1 | . | TRBV11-3 | once | TGTGCCAGCAGCTACAAGGGGGCTGAAGCTTTCTTT | CASSYKGAEAFF
TRBJ2-7 | . | TRBV14 | . | TGTGCCAGCAGCCAAGTGGGCAGCTACGAGCAGTACTTC | CASSQVGSYEQYF
TRBJ1-2 | TRBD1 | TRBV6-4 | . | TGTGCCAGCAGTGACACCTACGTAAGGACAGGGTCTTATGGCTACACCTTC | CASSDTYVRTGSYGYTF
TRBJ1-4 | . | TRBV6-6 | . | TGTGCCAGCAGGAACAGGGCCCAGGAGTATGAAAAACTGTTTTTT | CASRNRAQEYEKLFF
TRBJ1-1 | TRBD1 | TRBV10-3 | . | TGTGCCATCAGTTCATGGACAGGGTGGAACACTGAAGCTTTCTTT | CAISSWTGWNTEAFF
TRBJ2-3 | . | TRBV28 | once | TGTGCCAGCAGCCCATTGAGAGATACGCAGTATTTT | CASSPLRDTQYF
TRBJ2-7 | . | TRBV18 | . | TGTGCCAGCTCACCATTACAGTTAGAATTCGAGCAGTACTTC | CASSPLQLEFEQYF